This T cell receptor beta chain was sequenced for a study of blood T cell repertoires in COVID-19. Study summary: From the United States, Italy and Spain came samples of acute and convalescent COVID-19.

Source study methods: Nucleated cell counts were estimated from reference gene primer amplification. Clones were read by immunoSEQ multiplex PCR, and TCRdb kept only the in-frame ones, dropping some. V and J calls and clone size are given by that table; D and trimming were obtained from the DNA. The sample lists some 220,000 clones, around 83% occurring once. V was pared by 0 bases and J by 12 bases, with 6 bases of the junction left unmatched. Germline CDR1 SGHRS, CDR2 YFSETQ. CDR3 length: 14 amino acids. The source of this sequence is a man over 45 who had recovered from COVID-19. The V and J genes are TRBV5-1 and TRBJ2-1; 10 bases match TRBD1. Input material: peripheral blood. CDR3 in amino acids: CASSLGGTGVLQFF. CDR3 coding DNA: TGCGCCAGCAGCTTGGGCGGGACAGGGGTCTTGCAGTTCTTC.